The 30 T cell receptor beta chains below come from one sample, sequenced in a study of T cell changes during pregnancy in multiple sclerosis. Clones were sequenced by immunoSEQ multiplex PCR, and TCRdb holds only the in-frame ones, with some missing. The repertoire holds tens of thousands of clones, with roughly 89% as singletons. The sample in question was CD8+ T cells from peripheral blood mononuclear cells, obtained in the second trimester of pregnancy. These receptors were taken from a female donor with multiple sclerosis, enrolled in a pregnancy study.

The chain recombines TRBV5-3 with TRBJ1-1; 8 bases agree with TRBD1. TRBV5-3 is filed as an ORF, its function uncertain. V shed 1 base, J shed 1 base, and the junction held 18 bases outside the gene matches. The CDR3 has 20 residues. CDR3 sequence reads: CARSLKFTGGYIAGNTEAFF. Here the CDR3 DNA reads TGTGCCAGAAGCTTGAAATTCACAGGGGGTTACATTGCGGGGAACACTGAAGCTTTCTTT.

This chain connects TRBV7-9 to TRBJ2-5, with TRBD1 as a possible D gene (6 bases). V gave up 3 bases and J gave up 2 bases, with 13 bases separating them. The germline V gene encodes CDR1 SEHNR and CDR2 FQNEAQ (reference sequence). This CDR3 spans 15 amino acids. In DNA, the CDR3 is TGTGCCAGCAGCTTTCCCGTAGACAGGCAAGAGACCCAGTACTTC. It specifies CASSFPVDRQETQYF. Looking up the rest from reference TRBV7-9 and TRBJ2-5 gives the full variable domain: DTGVSQNPRHKITKRGQNVTFRCDPISEHNRLYWYRQTLGQGPEFLTYFQNEAQLEKSRLLSDRFSAERPKGSFSTLEIQRTEQGDSAMYLCASSFPVDRQETQYFGPGTRLLVL.

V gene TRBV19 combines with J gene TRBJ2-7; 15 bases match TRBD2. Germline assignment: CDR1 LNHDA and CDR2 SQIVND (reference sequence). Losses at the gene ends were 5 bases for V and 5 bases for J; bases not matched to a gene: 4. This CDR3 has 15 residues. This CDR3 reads CASSPGLAGGDEQYF. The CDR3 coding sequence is TGTGCCAGTAGTCCCGGACTAGCGGGAGGGGACGAGCAGTACTTC.

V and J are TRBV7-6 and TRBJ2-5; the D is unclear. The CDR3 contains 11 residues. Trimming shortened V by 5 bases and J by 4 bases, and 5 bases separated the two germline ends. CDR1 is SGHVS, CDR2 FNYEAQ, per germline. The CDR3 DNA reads TGTGCCAGCAGCCTCTCAGAGACCCAGTACTTC. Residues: CASSLSETQYF.

CDR3 sequence: CASSLRRSDTQYF. CDR3 nucleotides: TGTGCCAGCAGCCTTCGGAGGTCAGATACGCAGTATTTT. V and J are TRBV11-2 and TRBJ2-3, with TRBD2 as a possible D gene (5 bases). The CDR3 runs 13 residues. Trimming left V 5 bases short and J 4 bases short, with 10 bases between. Germline CDR1 is SGHAT and CDR2 is FQNNGV.

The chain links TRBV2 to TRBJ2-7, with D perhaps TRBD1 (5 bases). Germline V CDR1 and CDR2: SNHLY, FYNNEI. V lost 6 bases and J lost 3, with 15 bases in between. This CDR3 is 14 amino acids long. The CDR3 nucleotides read TGTGCCAGCAGGGAAAGATGGGGCGGCTACGAGCAGTACTTC. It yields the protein CASRERWGGYEQYF.

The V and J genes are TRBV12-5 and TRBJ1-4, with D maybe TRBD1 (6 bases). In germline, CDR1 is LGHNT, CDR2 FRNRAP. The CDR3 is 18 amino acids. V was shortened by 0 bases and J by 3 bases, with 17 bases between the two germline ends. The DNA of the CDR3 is TGTGCTAGTGGTTTGGTACTTCCCCAGGGGTATGCTAATGAAAAACTGTTTTTT. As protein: CASGLVLPQGYANEKLFF. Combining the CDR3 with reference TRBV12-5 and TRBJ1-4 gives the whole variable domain DARVTQTPRHKVTEMGQEVTMRCQPILGHNTVFWYRQTMMQGLELLAYFRNRAPLDDSGMPKDRFSAEMPDATLATLKIQPSEPRDSAVYFCASGLVLPQGYANEKLFFGSGTQLSVL.

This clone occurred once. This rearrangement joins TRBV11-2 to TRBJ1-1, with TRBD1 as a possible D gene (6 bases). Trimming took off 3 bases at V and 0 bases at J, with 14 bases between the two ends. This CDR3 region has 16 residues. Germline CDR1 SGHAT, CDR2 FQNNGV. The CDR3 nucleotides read TGTGCCAGCAGCTTTGGCAGGGGTTTCATGAACACTGAAGCTTTCTTT. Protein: CASSFGRGFMNTEAFF. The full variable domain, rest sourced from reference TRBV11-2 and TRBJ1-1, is EAGVAQSPRYKIIEKRQSVAFWCNPISGHATLYWYQQILGQGPKLLIQFQNNGVVDDSQLPKDRFSAERLKGVDSTLKIQPAKLEDSAVYLCASSFGRGFMNTEAFFGQGTRLTVV.

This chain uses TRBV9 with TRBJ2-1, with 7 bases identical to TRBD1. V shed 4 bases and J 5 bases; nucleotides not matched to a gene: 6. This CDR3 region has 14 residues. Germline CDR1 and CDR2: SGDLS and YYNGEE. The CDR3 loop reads CASSPGQGDNEQFF. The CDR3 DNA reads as TGTGCCAGCAGCCCCGGCCAGGGGGACAATGAGCAGTTCTTC.

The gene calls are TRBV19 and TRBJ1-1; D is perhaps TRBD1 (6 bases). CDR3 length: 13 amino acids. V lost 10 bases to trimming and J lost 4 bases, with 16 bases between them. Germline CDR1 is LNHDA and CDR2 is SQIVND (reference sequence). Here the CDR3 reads CAINGGLGTEAFF. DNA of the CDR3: TGTGCCATCAACGGGGGGCTTGGCACTGAAGCTTTCTTT.

In DNA, the CDR3 is TGTGCCAGCAGTGAAGCGAAAGGAAGCACAGATACGCAGTATTTT. It is translated as CASSEAKGSTDTQYF. V gene TRBV6-4 combines with J gene TRBJ2-3; D gene unclear. Per the germline V gene, CDR1 is MRHNA and CDR2 is SNTAGT. V lost 3 bases and J 0 bases, leaving 10 bases between the germline ends. The CDR3 covers 15 residues.

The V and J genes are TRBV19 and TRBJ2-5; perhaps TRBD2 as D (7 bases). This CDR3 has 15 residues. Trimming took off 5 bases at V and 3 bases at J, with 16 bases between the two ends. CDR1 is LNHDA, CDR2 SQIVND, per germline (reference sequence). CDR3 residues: CASSALPGGKETQYF. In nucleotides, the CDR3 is TGTGCCAGTAGTGCCCTCCCGGGGGGCAAAGAGACCCAGTACTTC.

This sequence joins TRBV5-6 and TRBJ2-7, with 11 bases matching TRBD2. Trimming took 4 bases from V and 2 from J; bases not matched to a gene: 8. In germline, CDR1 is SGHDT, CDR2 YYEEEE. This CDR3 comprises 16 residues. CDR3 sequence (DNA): TGTGCCAGCAGCACCTTTAGCGGGAGGGCCACCTACGAGCAGTACTTC. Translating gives CASSTFSGRATYEQYF.

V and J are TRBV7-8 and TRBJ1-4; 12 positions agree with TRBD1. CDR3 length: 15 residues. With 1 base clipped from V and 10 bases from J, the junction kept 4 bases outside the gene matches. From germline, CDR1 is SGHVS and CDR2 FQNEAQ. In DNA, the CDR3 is TGTGCCAGCAGCTTAGGTGGGACAGGGGGCGGAAAACTGTTTTTT. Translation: CASSLGGTGGGKLFF.

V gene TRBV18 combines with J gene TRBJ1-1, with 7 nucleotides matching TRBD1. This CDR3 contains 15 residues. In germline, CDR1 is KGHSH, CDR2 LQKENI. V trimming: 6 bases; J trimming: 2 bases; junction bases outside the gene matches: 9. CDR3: CASSQKDRLNTEAFF. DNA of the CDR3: TGTGCCAGCTCTCAAAAGGACAGGCTCAACACTGAAGCTTTCTTT.

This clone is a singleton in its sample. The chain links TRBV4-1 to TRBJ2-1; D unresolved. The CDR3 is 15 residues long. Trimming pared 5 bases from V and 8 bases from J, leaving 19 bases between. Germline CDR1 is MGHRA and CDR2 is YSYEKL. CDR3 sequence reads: CASSYEASEWYEQFF. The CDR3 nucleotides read TGCGCCAGCAGCTATGAAGCGTCCGAGTGGTATGAGCAGTTCTTC.

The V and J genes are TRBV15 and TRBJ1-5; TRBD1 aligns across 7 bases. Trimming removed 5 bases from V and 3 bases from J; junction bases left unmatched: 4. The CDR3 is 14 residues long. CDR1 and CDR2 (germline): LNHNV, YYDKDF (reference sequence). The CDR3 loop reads CATSFDRVNQPQHF. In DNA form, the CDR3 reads TGTGCCACCAGCTTCGACAGGGTCAATCAGCCCCAGCATTTT.

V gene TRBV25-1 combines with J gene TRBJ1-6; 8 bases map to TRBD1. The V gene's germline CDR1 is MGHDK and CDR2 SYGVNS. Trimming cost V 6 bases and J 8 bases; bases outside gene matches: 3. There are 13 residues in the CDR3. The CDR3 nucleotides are TGTGCCAGCAGCGACAGGGGATATTCACCCCTCCACTTT. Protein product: CASSDRGYSPLHF.

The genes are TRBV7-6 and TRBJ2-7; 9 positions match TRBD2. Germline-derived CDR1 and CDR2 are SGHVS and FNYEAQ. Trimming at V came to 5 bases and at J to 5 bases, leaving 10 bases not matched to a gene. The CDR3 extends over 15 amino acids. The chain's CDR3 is CASSSGTSLGNEQYF. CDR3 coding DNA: TGTGCCAGCAGCAGTGGGACTAGCCTCGGGAACGAGCAGTACTTC. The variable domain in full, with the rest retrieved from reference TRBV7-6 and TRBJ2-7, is GAGVSQSPRYKVTKRGQDVALRCDPISGHVSLYWYRQALGQGPEFLTYFNYEAQQDKSGLPNDRFSAERPEGSISTLTIQRTEQRDSAMYRCASSSGTSLGNEQYFGPGTRLTVT.

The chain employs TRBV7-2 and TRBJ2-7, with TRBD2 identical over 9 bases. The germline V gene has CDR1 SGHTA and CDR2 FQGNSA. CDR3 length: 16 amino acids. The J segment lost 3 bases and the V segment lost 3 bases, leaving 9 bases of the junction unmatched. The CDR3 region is CASSFLSGGPYYEQYF. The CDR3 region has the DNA TGTGCCAGCAGCTTTCTCAGCGGGGGGCCATACTACGAGCAGTACTTC.

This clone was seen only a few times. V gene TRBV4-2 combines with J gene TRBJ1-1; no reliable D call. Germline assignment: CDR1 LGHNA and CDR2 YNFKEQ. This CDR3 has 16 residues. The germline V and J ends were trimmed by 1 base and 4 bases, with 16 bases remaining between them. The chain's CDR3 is CASSQVQIGEGTEAFF. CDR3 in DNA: TGTGCCAGCAGCCAAGTTCAAATAGGAGAGGGCACTGAAGCTTTCTTT.

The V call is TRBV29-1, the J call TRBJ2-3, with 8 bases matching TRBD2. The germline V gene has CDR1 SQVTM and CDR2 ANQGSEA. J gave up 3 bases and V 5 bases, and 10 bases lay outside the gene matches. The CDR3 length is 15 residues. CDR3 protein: CSVRRSGGSTDTQYF. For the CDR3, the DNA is TGCAGCGTTAGAAGGAGCGGGGGTAGTACAGATACGCAGTATTTT.

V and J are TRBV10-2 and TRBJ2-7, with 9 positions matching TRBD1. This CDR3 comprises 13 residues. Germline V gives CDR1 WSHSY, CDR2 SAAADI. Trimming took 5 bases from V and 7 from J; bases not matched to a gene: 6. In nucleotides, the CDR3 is TGCGCCAGCAGTACCTACAGGGGGCAGGAGCAGTACTTC. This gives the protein CASSTYRGQEQYF.

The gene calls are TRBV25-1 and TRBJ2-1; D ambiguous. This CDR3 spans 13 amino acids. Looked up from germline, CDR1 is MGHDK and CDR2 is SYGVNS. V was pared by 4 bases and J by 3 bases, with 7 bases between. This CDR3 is CASSASGYNEQFF. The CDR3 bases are TGTGCCAGCAGTGCCTCAGGCTACAATGAGCAGTTCTTC.

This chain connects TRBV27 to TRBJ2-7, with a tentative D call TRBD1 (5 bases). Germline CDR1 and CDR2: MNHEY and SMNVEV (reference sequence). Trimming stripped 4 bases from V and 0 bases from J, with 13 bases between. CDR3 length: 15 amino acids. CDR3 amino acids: CASSSGQRNSYEQYF. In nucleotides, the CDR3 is TGTGCCAGCAGTTCAGGACAAAGGAACTCCTACGAGCAGTACTTC.

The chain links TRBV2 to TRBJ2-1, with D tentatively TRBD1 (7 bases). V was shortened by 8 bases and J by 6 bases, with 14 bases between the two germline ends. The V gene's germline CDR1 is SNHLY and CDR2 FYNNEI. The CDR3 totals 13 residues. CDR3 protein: CASVPRGVNEQFF. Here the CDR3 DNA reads TGTGCCAGCGTCCCCAGGGGGGTCAATGAGCAGTTCTTC. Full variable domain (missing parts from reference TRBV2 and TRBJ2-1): EPEVTQTPSHQVTQMGQEVILRCVPISNHLYFYWYRQILGQKVEFLVSFYNNEISEKSEIFDDQFSVERPDGSNFTLKIRSTKLEDSAMYFCASVPRGVNEQFFGPGTRLTVL.

CDR3 region: CASSQGEYSGNTIYF. CDR3 sequence (DNA): TGCGCCAGCAGTCAGGGGGAATACTCTGGAAACACCATATATTTT. This sequence joins TRBV5-1 and TRBJ1-3, with TRBD1 identical over 7 bases. V was pared by 5 bases and J by 0 bases, with 5 bases of the junction left unmatched. The CDR3 is 15 residues long. Germline assignment: CDR1 SGHRS and CDR2 YFSETQ.

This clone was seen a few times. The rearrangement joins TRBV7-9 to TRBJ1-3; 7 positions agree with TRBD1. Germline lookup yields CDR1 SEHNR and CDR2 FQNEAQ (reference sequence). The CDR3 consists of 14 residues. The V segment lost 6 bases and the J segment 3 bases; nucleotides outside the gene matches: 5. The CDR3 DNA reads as TGTGCCAGCAGTGACACAGGGGATGGAAACACCATATATTTT. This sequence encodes CASSDTGDGNTIYF.

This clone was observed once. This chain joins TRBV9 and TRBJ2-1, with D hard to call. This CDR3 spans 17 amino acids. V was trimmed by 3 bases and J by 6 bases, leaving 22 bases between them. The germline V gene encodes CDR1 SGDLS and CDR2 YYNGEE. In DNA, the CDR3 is TGTGCCAGCAGCGCCGAGTCCCCTTATATTCTCCTCAATGAGCAGTTCTTC. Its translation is CASSAESPYILLNEQFF. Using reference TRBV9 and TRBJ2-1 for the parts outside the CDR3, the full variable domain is DSGVTQTPKHLITATGQRVTLRCSPRSGDLSVYWYQQSLDQGLQFLIQYYNGEERAKGNILERFSAQQFPDLHSELNLSSLELGDSALYFCASSAESPYILLNEQFFGPGTRLTVL.

The CDR3 sequence is CASSYDSHQPQHF. Written as DNA, the CDR3 is TGTGCCAGCAGCTACGACAGCCATCAGCCCCAGCATTTT. This chain joins TRBV7-6 and TRBJ1-5, with a weak D call TRBD1 (5 bases). CDR1 and CDR2 (germline): SGHVS, FNYEAQ. The CDR3 spans 13 residues. V was shortened by 4 bases and J by 5 bases, with 9 bases between the two germline ends. The full variable domain, rest sourced from reference TRBV7-6 and TRBJ1-5, is GAGVSQSPRYKVTKRGQDVALRCDPISGHVSLYWYRQALGQGPEFLTYFNYEAQQDKSGLPNDRFSAERPEGSISTLTIQRTEQRDSAMYRCASSYDSHQPQHFGDGTRLSIL.